This T cell receptor (beta chain) was obtained from a study of control samples from healthy donors and cancer patients. Profiled with immunoSEQ multiplex PCR; TCRdb holds only in-frame clones, not every one. The sample contains just over 150,000 clones, about 93% of which appear only once. Germline V lookup: CDR1 SGHRS, CDR2 YFSETQ. The CDR3 sequence is 14 residues long. Trimming took 4 bases from V and 0 from J, leaving 8 bases between them. Sequencing input: blood. The receptor was isolated from a man aged 45-60 years in good health. The gene calls are TRBV5-1 and TRBJ1-3; no firm D call. The CDR3 sequence is CASSPSSSGNTIYF. In DNA form, the CDR3 reads TGCGCCAGCAGCCCTAGCAGCTCTGGAAACACCATATATTTT.